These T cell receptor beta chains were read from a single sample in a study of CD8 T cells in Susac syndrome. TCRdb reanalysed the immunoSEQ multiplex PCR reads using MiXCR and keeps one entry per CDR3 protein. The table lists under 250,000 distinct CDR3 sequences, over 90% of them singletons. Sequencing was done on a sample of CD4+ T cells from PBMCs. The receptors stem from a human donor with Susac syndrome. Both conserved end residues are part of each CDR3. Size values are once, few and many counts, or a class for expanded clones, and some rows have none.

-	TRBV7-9	CASSLAGDGNQPQHF
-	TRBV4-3	CASSQDLVGQRGEKLFF
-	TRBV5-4	CASSLKGGPRSSYNEQFF
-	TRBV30	CAWSSGRFGYNSPLHF
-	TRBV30	CAWTTGASYTF
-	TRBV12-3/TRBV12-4	CASSSPTGGLWEQYF
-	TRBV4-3	CASSPSYSGNTIYF
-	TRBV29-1	CSVSGGTQETQYF
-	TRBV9	CASIRSGGVNQPQHF
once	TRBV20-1	CSARGTGVFGYNEQFF
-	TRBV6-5	CASRGGRAGNTIYF
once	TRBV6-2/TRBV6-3	CAIPFQRGRIDTQYF
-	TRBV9	CASSWRQGGETQYF
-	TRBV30	CAWSSLQGQLYTF
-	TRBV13	CASSFRAGGDYGYTF
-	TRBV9	CASSSRPGSYGYTF
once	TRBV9	CASSVAGVSVTYNEQFF
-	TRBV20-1	CSAPRGGTSYNSPLHF
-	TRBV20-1	CSAISQETVLGYTF
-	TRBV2	CASSLRDGKTDTQYF
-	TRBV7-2	CASSAGPGQGVYGYTF
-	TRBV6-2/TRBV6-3	CASREPGSADTQYF
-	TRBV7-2	CASSYQLAGASNEQFF
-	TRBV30	CAWGTSDYRNEQFF
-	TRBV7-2	CASSPTDFGYEQYF
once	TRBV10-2	CASSGRQSSYNEQFF
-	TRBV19	CASSALGRGDGNQPQHF
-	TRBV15	CATSREQGHNQPQHF
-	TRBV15	CATSGWDRVGTEAFF
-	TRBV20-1	CSARPNYSNQPQHF
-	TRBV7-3	CASSSTGGTHEQYF
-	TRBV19	CASRRAIGGYEQYF
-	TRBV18	CASSPFGDKDSPLHF
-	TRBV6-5	CASRADYGYTF
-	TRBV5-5	CASSLGTGWEFF
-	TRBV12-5	CASGSGNDETQYF
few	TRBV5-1	CASSPRTGNTGELFF
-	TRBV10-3	CAISESIGQGGEKLFF
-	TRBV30	CAWSVKGVQSAFF
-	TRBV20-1	CSAQAERDTEAFF
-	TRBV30	CAWNINWGGAGTEAFF
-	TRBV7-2	CASSQSRQYYGYTF
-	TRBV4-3	CASSQNLMRAFGSADTQYF
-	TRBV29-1	CSARQVNTEAFF
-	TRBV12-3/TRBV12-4	CASSTGTGYGYTF
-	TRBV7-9	CASSWATRNSPLHF
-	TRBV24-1	CATSPGQGTGYGYTF
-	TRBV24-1	CATSDGGLSAFF
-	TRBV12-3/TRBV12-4	CASSLDDGPTMKRVFF
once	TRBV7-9	CASRSGTSGGDTDTQYF
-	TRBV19	CASTPDRGYGNEKLFF